The present entry profiles one T cell receptor beta chain with its context. Generated by immunoSEQ multiplex PCR, the TCRdb table keeps only in-frame clones and is missing some. The sample has some 120,000 clones, around 88% seen once. This sample stems from a study of T cell responses to AZD1222 COVID-19 vaccine. V lost 10 bases, J lost 9 bases, and 14 bases stayed unmatched. The germline V gene has CDR1 SEHNR and CDR2 FQNEAQ (reference sequence). The CDR3 contains 13 residues. The source was peripheral blood, collected on day 0 of AZD1222 vaccination. This clonotype was sampled from an adult in good health. The V gene is TRBV7-9, the J gene TRBJ2-7; the match to TRBD2 covers 8 bases. CDR3 coding DNA: TGTGCCACATCCGGGACTAGGGAGTCCTCGCAGTACTTC. Translated: CATSGTRESSQYF.